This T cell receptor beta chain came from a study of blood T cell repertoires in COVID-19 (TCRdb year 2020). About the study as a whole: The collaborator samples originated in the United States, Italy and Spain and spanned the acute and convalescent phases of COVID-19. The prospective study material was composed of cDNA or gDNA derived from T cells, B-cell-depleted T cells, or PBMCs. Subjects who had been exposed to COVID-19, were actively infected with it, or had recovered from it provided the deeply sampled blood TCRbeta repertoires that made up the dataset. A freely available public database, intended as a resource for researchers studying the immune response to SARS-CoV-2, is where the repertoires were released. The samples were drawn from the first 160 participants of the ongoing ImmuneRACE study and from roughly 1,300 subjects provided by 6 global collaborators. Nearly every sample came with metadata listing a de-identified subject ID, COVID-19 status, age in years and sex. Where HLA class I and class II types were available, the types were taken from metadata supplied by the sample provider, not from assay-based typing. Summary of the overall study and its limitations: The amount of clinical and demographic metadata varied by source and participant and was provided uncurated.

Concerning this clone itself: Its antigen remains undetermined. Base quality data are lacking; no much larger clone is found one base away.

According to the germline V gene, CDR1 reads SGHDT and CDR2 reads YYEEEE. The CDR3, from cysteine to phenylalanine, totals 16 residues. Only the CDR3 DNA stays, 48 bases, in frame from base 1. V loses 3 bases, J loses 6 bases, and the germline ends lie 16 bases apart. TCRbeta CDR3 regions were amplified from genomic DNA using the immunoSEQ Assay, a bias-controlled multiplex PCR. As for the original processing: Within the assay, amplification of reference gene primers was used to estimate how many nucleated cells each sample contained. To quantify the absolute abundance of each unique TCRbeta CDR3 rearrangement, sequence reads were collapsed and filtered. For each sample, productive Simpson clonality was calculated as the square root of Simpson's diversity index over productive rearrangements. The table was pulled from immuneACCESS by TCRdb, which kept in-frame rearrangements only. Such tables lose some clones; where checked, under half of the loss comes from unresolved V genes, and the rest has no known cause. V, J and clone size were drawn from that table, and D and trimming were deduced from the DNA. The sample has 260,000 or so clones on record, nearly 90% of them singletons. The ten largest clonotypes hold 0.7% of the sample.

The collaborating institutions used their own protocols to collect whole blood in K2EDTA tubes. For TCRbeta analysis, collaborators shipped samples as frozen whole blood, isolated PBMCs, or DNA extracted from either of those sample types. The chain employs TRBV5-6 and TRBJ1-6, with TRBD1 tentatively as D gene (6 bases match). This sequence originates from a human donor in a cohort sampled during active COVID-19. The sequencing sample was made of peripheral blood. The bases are TGTGCCAGCAGCTGGGGACCGGGACACGGTAATTCACCCCTCCACTTT. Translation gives CASSWGPGHGNSPLHF.